Listed below are T cell receptor beta chains from one sample, sequenced in a study of blood T cells in healthy people across ages. Using its own MiXCR run on the 5' RACE reads, TCRdb lists one record per CDR3 protein. The sample carries about 1.5 million distinct CDR3 sequences, approximately 40% recorded once. Sequenced input: blood. These receptors were taken from a woman between 18 and 29 years old in good health. CDR3s include the opening cysteine and the closing phenylalanine or tryptophan. A D gene is named only where the DNA matches it firmly. Size is omitted from some rows. Given values are once, few, many or a class for expanded clones.

NA | TRBJ1-2 | 16 | NA | TRBV27 | CASSLKRSSQGDFYTF | TGTGCCAGCAGCCTAAAACGGAGCTCACAGGGCGATTTCTACACCTTC
few | TRBJ2-1 | 15 | NA | TRBV15 | CATSRDSGGYNEQFF | TGTGCCACCAGCAGAGATTCTGGAGGTTACAATGAGCAGTTCTTC
few | TRBJ1-2 | 17 | NA | TRBV5-1 | CASSPGGTPTQHYGYTF | TGCGCCAGCAGCCCAGGAGGTACGCCGACCCAACACTATGGCTACACCTTC
NA | TRBJ2-1 | 13 | NA | TRBV2 | CASSEALRDEQFF | TGTGCCAGCAGTGAAGCGTTGCGGGATGAGCAGTTCTTC
NA | TRBJ2-1 | 18 | TRBD2 | TRBV5-1 | CASSLALLAGGPSNEQFF | TGCGCCAGCAGCTTGGCCTTGTTAGCGGGGGGGCCATCGAATGAGCAGTTCTTC
NA | TRBJ2-5 | 14 | NA | TRBV28 | CASSPRGWEETQYF | TGTGCCAGCAGTCCCCGGGGATGGGAGGAGACCCAGTACTTC
NA | TRBJ1-4 | 19 | TRBD1 | TRBV10-3 | CAIRPDRVQGDMTNEKLFF | TGTGCCATCAGACCCGACAGGGTACAGGGAGATATGACTAATGAAAAACTGTTTTTT
NA | TRBJ2-5 | 15 | NA | TRBV10-3 | CAISDPEGRGETQYF | TGTGCCATCAGTGACCCTGAGGGACGAGGAGAGACCCAGTACTTC
once | TRBJ1-2 | 14 | NA | TRBV6-2/TRBV6-3 | CASSQSGTLDGYTF | TGTGCCAGCAGTCAAAGCGGGACTCTAGACGGCTACACCTTC
NA | TRBJ2-2 | 15 | NA | TRBV6-1 | CASSDRTVYARELFF | TGTGCCAGCAGTGATAGGACAGTTTATGCTAGGGAGCTGTTTTTT
many | TRBJ1-2 | 17 | NA | TRBV7-9 | CASSLAGGTGLNYGYTF | TGTGCCAGCAGCCTCGCGGGGGGCACCGGACTTAACTATGGCTACACCTTC
NA | TRBJ1-6 | 13 | NA | TRBV10-3 | CAVSDRPNSPLHF | TGTGCCGTCAGTGACAGGCCCAATTCACCCCTCCACTTT
few | TRBJ2-1 | 15 | TRBD2 | TRBV11-2 | CASRPGLAGEGEQFF | TGTGCCAGCAGACCAGGACTAGCGGGAGAGGGTGAGCAGTTCTTC
few | TRBJ2-3 | 15 | TRBD2 | TRBV12-3/TRBV12-4 | CASTIRRGSTDTQYF | TGTGCCAGCACCATCAGGCGGGGGAGCACAGATACGCAGTATTTT
NA | TRBJ1-2 | 15 | NA | TRBV12-3/TRBV12-4 | CASSPGQNSHYGYTF | TGTGCCAGCAGTCCCGGACAGAATTCCCACTATGGCTACACCTTC
NA | TRBJ2-1 | 15 | TRBD2 | TRBV20-1 | CSAYEREVLGREQFF | TGCAGTGCTTACGAGCGGGAGGTGCTGGGAAGGGAGCAGTTCTTC
NA | TRBJ1-1 | 15 | NA | TRBV21-1 | CASSKVPGAGTEAFF | TGTGCCAGCAGCAAAGTCCCAGGCGCCGGCACTGAAGCTTTCTTT
NA | TRBJ2-1 | 19 | TRBD2 | TRBV7-9 | CASSLARTSGGPSYNEQFF | TGTGCCAGCAGCTTAGCACGGACTAGCGGGGGCCCCTCCTACAATGAGCAGTTCTTC
NA | TRBJ1-2 | 15 | TRBD1 | TRBV20-1 | CSARDIQGGSYGYTF | TGCAGTGCTAGGGATATTCAGGGGGGGTCCTATGGCTACACCTTC
NA | TRBJ1-1 | 14 | TRBD1 | TRBV4-1 | CASSRQGDGTEAFF | TGCGCCAGCAGCCGACAGGGAGACGGCACTGAAGCTTTCTTT
few | TRBJ2-1 | 13 | NA | TRBV6-5 | CASSTNQGTEQFF | TGTGCCAGCAGCACAAATCAGGGAACTGAGCAGTTCTTC
NA | TRBJ2-7 | 15 | TRBD1 | TRBV24-1 | CATSDPGQEIYEQYF | TGTGCCACCAGTGATCCTGGACAGGAGATCTACGAGCAGTACTTC
once | TRBJ1-4 | 15 | NA | TRBV10-3 | CVISEQALDNEKLFF | TGTGTCATCAGTGAGCAGGCTTTGGATAATGAAAAACTGTTTTTT
NA | TRBJ1-2 | 13 | NA | TRBV4-3 | CASSPMGDYGYTF | TGCGCCAGCAGCCCGATGGGTGACTATGGCTACACCTTC
NA | TRBJ1-1 | 16 | TRBD1 | TRBV4-1 | CASSQGQGHLVSEAFF | TGCGCCAGCAGCCAAGGACAGGGTCACTTGGTATCTGAAGCTTTCTTT
NA | TRBJ1-1 | 14 | NA | TRBV6-6 | CASSTPGQPNEAFF | TGTGCCAGCAGCACCCCGGGGCAGCCTAATGAAGCTTTCTTT
NA | TRBJ1-1 | 15 | NA | TRBV4-1 | CASSPRRLEYTEAFF | TGCGCCAGCAGCCCCCGGCGACTGGAATACACTGAAGCTTTCTTT
NA | TRBJ2-4 | 15 | NA | TRBV2 | CASSEAGLGTNIQYF | TGTGCCAGCAGTGAAGCGGGTCTGGGGACAAACATTCAGTACTTC
NA | TRBJ2-4 | 13 | NA | TRBV7-8 | CASSLAPEVGQYF | TGTGCCAGCAGCTTAGCCCCAGAGGTTGGGCAGTACTTC
once | TRBJ2-7 | 14 | TRBD1 | TRBV20-1 | CSAPRDRSSYEQYF | TGCAGTGCCCCCCGGGACAGGAGCTCCTACGAGCAGTACTTC
NA | TRBJ1-4 | 13 | NA | TRBV11-1 | CASSFDVEEKLFF | TGTGCCAGCAGTTTCGACGTAGAAGAAAAACTGTTTTTT